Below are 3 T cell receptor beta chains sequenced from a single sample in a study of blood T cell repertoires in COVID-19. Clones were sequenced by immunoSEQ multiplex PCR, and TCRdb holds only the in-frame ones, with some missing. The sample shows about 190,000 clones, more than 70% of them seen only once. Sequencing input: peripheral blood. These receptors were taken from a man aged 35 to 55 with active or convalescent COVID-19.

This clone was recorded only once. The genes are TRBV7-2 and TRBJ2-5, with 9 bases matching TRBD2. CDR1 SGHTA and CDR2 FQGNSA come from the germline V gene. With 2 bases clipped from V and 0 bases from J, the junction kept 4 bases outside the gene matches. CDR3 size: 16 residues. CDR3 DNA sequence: TGTGCCAGCAGCTTATCACTAGCGGGTAACCAAGAGACCCAGTACTTC. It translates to CASSLSLAGNQETQYF.

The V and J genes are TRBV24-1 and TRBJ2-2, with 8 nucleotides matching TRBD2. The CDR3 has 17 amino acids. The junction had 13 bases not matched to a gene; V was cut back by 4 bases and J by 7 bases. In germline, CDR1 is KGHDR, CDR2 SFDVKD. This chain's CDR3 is CATSDPGPAGVHGELFF. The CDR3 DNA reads TGTGCCACCAGTGACCCCGGGCCAGCGGGAGTTCACGGGGAGCTGTTTTTT.

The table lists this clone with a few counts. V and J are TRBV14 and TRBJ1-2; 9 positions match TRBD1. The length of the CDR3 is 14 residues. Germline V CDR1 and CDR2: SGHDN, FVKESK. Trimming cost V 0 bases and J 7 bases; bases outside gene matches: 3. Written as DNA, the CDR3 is TGTGCCAGCAGCCAAGATACAGGGGGCACTGGCTACACCTTC. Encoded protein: CASSQDTGGTGYTF.